The 22 T cell receptor beta chains below were found in one sample sequenced in a study of T cells after yellow fever vaccination. In TCRdb, the 5' RACE reads were re-called with MiXCR into one record per CDR3 protein. The sample consists of around 180,000 distinct CDR3 sequences, about 6% of them appearing once. Sample: CD4+ T cells sorted from PBMCs, taken on the day of the first yellow fever vaccination. The receptors stem from a man in his late teens or twenties who received the YFV17D yellow fever vaccine.

This clonotype was picked up a small number of times. The chain recombines TRBV20-1 with TRBJ2-3; D is undetermined. The CDR3 totals 14 residues. Germline CDR1 DFQATT, CDR2 SNEGSKA (reference sequence). Between the trimmed V and J ends, which lost 0 bases and 4 bases, there was a span of 11 bases. The CDR3 is CSARDPRSADTQYF. The CDR3 coding sequence is TGCAGTGCTAGAGATCCCAGGTCCGCAGATACGCAGTATTTT.

V usage is TRBV7-8 and J usage is TRBJ2-1, with D possibly matching TRBD2 (8 bases). This CDR3 is 16 amino acids long. Trimming cost V 5 bases and J 0 bases, with 14 bases left between them. Per the germline V gene, CDR1 is SGHVS and CDR2 is FQNEAQ. This chain's CDR3 is CASSPRGTSSYNEQFF. Here the CDR3 DNA reads TGTGCCAGCAGCCCCAGGGGGACTAGCTCCTACAATGAGCAGTTCTTC. The full variable domain, its missing parts supplied by reference TRBV7-8 and TRBJ2-1, is GAGVSQSPRYKVAKRGQDVALRCDPISGHVSLFWYQQALGQGPEFLTYFQNEAQLDKSGLPSDRFFAERPEGSVSTLKIQRTQQEDSAVYLCASSPRGTSSYNEQFFGPGTRLTVL.

Many counts were recorded for this clonotype. The DNA of the CDR3 is TGTGCCAGCCGGGGACAGGGGCAGGACGAGCAGTACTTC. It yields the protein CASRGQGQDEQYF. The J gene is TRBJ2-7, the V gene TRBV11-2; 10 bases fit TRBD1. Germline V CDR1 and CDR2: SGHAT, FQNNGV. Trimming at V came to 8 bases and at J to 5 bases, leaving 6 bases not matched to a gene. This CDR3 spans 13 amino acids.

This clonotype was counted only a few times. V usage is TRBV9 and J usage is TRBJ2-5, with D maybe TRBD1 (5 bases). From germline, CDR1 is SGDLS and CDR2 YYNGEE. The V and J ends lost 0 bases and 5 bases respectively, with 8 bases between them. This CDR3 is built from 13 residues. In nucleotides, the CDR3 is TGTGCCAGCAGCGTAGTCCAGGGTGAGACCCAGTACTTC. Amino acids: CASSVVQGETQYF. Full variable domain (missing parts from reference TRBV9 and TRBJ2-5): DSGVTQTPKHLITATGQRVTLRCSPRSGDLSVYWYQQSLDQGLQFLIQYYNGEERAKGNILERFSAQQFPDLHSELNLSSLELGDSALYFCASSVVQGETQYFGPGTRLLVL.

This clonotype has more than one count but fewer than ten. The chain links TRBV18 to TRBJ1-4; D is perhaps TRBD1 (6 bases). Trimming took 3 bases from V and 8 from J, leaving 13 bases between them. The germline V gene encodes CDR1 KGHSH and CDR2 LQKENI. The CDR3 is 14 amino acids. For the CDR3, the DNA is TGTGCCAGCTCACCCTTAGGACAGAGGGAAAAACTGTTTTTT. It translates to CASSPLGQREKLFF.

This clonotype was detected ten times or more. This chain uses TRBV7-2 with TRBJ1-5; D may be TRBD1 (5 bases). Trimming stripped 6 bases from V and 2 bases from J, with 11 bases between. The CDR3 sequence is 14 residues long. Germline lookup yields CDR1 SGHTA and CDR2 FQGNSA. The CDR3 DNA reads TGTGCCAGCAGTAATAGGGGCGGCAATCAGCCCCAGCATTTT. Protein product: CASSNRGGNQPQHF. Full variable domain (remainder filled in from reference TRBV7-2 and TRBJ1-5): GAGVSQSPSNKVTEKGKDVELRCDPISGHTALYWYRQSLGQGLEFLIYFQGNSAPDKSGLPSDRFSAERTGGSVSTLTIQRTQQEDSAVYLCASSNRGGNQPQHFGDGTRLSIL.

In its sample, this clonotype was seen many times. The genes are TRBV7-9 and TRBJ2-2; D unclear. In germline, CDR1 is SEHNR, CDR2 FQNEAQ (reference sequence). The V gene lost 1 base and the J gene lost 4 bases, with 4 bases spanning the gap. This CDR3 has 13 amino acids. The DNA of the CDR3 is TGTGCCAGCAGCTTAGACGGCACCGGGGAGCTGTTTTTT. This encodes CASSLDGTGELFF.

This clonotype showed up just a few times. The gene calls are TRBV29-1 and TRBJ1-5, with D perhaps TRBD1 (6 bases). The CDR3 sequence is 13 residues long. The germline V gene encodes CDR1 SQVTM and CDR2 ANQGSEA. V was trimmed by 5 bases and J by 5 bases, leaving 13 bases between them. CDR3 region: CSVQQGKDQPQHF. The DNA for the CDR3 is TGCAGCGTTCAACAGGGAAAGGATCAGCCCCAGCATTTT.

The chain employs TRBV12-3 or TRBV12-4 and TRBJ2-3; the D is unclear. The CDR3 is 12 residues long. The CDR3 sequence: CASLRSGDTQYF. The CDR3, as DNA: TGTGCGTCCCTTCGATCGGGAGATACGCAGTATTTT.

This clonotype showed up just a few times. V usage is TRBV20-1 and J usage is TRBJ1-3; a weak D match, TRBD1 (5 bases). V lost 1 base to trimming and J lost 0 bases, with 22 bases between them. The length of the CDR3 is 19 residues. Per germline, CDR1 DFQATT and CDR2 SNEGSKA (reference sequence). CDR3 nucleotide sequence: TGCAGTGCTAGAGCCCGGCCAGCCAGTAAGGGGTCCTCTGGAAACACCATATATTTT. This translates into CSARARPASKGSSGNTIYF.

This clonotype came up many times. The chain joins TRBV5-1 to TRBJ2-1, with 7 bases lining up with TRBD1. The CDR3 covers 15 residues. The germline gives CDR1 SGHRS, CDR2 YFSETQ. V trimming: 0 bases; J trimming: 8 bases; junction bases outside the gene matches: 8. The CDR3 sequence is CASSLGQGVNDEQFF. The CDR3 nucleotides are TGCGCCAGCAGCTTGGGTCAGGGGGTTAATGATGAGCAGTTCTTC.

This clonotype was observed a handful of times. The V and J genes are TRBV4-1 and TRBJ2-3, with TRBD2 as a possible D gene (7 bases). Germline CDR1 MGHRA, CDR2 YSYEKL. The CDR3 totals 15 residues. The V and J ends lost 10 bases and 6 bases respectively, with 23 bases between them. CDR3 DNA: TGCGCCAAAGAGGGAGGGGGGGGCTTAACGGATACGCAGTATTTT. Protein: CAKEGGGGLTDTQYF.

V and J are TRBV7-2 and TRBJ1-5; no reliable D call. Germline values: CDR1 SGHTA, CDR2 FQGNSA. This CDR3 has 15 residues. V lost 2 bases to trimming and J lost 0 bases, with 8 bases between them. This CDR3 reads CASSLMTGSNQPQHF. In DNA form, the CDR3 reads TGTGCCAGCAGCTTAATGACCGGTAGCAATCAGCCCCAGCATTTT.

This clonotype came up many times. This sequence joins TRBV5-1 and TRBJ2-1, with 12 bases aligning to TRBD1. The CDR3 spans 17 residues. Germline-derived CDR1 and CDR2 are SGHRS and YFSETQ. V gave up 0 bases and J gave up 9 bases; unmatched junction bases: 10. In nucleotides, the CDR3 is TGCGCCAGCAGCTTGGCCGGGGGACAGGGGGCGCGGAGTGAGCAGTTCTTC. Translating it yields CASSLAGGQGARSEQFF.

The V and J genes are TRBV7-2 and TRBJ2-7; 8 bases are shared with TRBD2. V trimming: 4 bases; J trimming: 6 bases; junction bases outside the gene matches: 5. Per the germline V gene, CDR1 is SGHTA and CDR2 is FQGNSA. This CDR3 is 13 amino acids long. This chain's CDR3 is CASSSSGPREQYF. The CDR3 DNA reads as TGTGCCAGCAGCTCTAGCGGGCCGCGCGAGCAGTACTTC.

This clonotype was detected ten times or more. The chain recombines TRBV7-2 with TRBJ2-3; TRBD2 matches at 7 bases. Germline assignment: CDR1 SGHTA and CDR2 FQGNSA. V trimming: 5 bases; J trimming: 2 bases; junction bases outside the gene matches: 7. CDR3 size: 15 residues. The CDR3: CASSPIGGDTDTQYF. DNA of the CDR3: TGTGCCAGCAGCCCAATTGGGGGGGACACAGATACGCAGTATTTT.

This clonotype was found a few times. The chain has TRBV5-1 and TRBJ2-1; no definite D call. CDR3 length: 13 residues. Germline lookup yields CDR1 SGHRS and CDR2 YFSETQ. Trimming removed 0 bases from V and 5 bases from J, with 6 bases in between. The CDR3 here is CASSLEAHNEQFF. DNA of the CDR3: TGCGCCAGCAGCTTGGAGGCTCACAATGAGCAGTTCTTC.

Only a few counts were recorded for this clonotype. In DNA form, the CDR3 reads TGTGCCAGCAGCATTAGCGGGGGGACCCAAGAGACCCAGTACTTC. This gives the protein CASSISGGTQETQYF. The chain has TRBV2 and TRBJ2-5; 10 nucleotides line up with TRBD2. The J segment lost 1 base and the V segment lost 6 bases, leaving 5 bases of the junction unmatched. The V gene's germline CDR1 is SNHLY and CDR2 FYNNEI. This CDR3 has 15 residues.

The chain uses TRBV13 and TRBJ2-1, with D perhaps TRBD1 (6 bases). The CDR3 extends over 13 amino acids. With 2 bases removed from V and 9 bases from J, the gap between germline ends came to 11 bases. Germline V gives CDR1 PRHDT, CDR2 FYEKMQ (reference sequence). The CDR3 here is CASSLSAQGEQFF. As DNA, the CDR3 is TGTGCCAGCAGCTTAAGTGCACAGGGTGAGCAGTTCTTC. Full variable domain (rest looked up from reference TRBV13 and TRBJ2-1): AAGVIQSPRHLIKEKRETATLKCYPIPRHDTVYWYQQGPGQDPQFLISFYEKMQSDKGSIPDRFSAQQFSDYHSELNMSSLELGDSALYFCASSLSAQGEQFFGPGTRLTVL.

This clonotype was seen many times. The chain links TRBV20-1 to TRBJ2-1; 9 nucleotides match TRBD2. Germline assignment: CDR1 DFQATT and CDR2 SNEGSKA (reference sequence). Unmatched junction bases numbered 6, after V lost 6 bases and J lost 6 bases. This CDR3 contains 13 residues. The CDR3 spells CSAYLAGFNEQFF. CDR3 DNA: TGCAGTGCCTACCTAGCGGGGTTCAATGAGCAGTTCTTC.

This clonotype was observed at least ten times. The chain joins TRBV20-1 to TRBJ2-7, with 11 bases fitting TRBD2. The CDR3 loop spans 13 amino acids. Germline V lookup: CDR1 DFQATT, CDR2 SNEGSKA (reference sequence). V trimming: 3 bases; J trimming: 6 bases; junction bases outside the gene matches: 4. CDR3 sequence reads: CSARGLAVPEQYF. The CDR3 DNA is TGCAGTGCTAGGGGACTAGCGGTCCCCGAGCAGTACTTC.

At least ten counts were recorded for this clonotype. The chain has TRBV5-1 and TRBJ2-5, with 7 bases aligning to TRBD1. The J segment lost 1 base and the V segment lost 4 bases, leaving 4 bases of the junction unmatched. Germline values: CDR1 SGHRS, CDR2 YFSETQ. The CDR3 extends over 14 amino acids. The CDR3 nucleotides read TGCGCCAGCAGCCCCGGGACAGTCCAAGAGACCCAGTACTTC. This encodes CASSPGTVQETQYF.